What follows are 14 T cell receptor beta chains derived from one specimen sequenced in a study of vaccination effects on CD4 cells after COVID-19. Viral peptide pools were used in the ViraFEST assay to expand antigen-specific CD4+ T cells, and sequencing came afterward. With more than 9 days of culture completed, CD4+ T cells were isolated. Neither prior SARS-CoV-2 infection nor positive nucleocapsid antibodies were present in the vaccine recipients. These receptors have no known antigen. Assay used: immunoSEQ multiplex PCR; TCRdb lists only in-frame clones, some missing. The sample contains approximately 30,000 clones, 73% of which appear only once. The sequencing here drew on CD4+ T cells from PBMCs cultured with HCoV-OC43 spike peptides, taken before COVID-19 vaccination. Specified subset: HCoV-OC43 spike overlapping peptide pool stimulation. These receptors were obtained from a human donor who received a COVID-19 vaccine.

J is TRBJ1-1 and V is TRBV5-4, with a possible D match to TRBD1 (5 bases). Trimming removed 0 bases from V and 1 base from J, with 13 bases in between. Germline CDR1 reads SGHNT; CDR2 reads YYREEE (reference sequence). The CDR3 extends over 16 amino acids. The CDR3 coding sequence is TGTGCCAGCAGCTTGGCCGGGGCAGGACCGAACACTGAAGCTTTCTTT. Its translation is CASSLAGAGPNTEAFF.

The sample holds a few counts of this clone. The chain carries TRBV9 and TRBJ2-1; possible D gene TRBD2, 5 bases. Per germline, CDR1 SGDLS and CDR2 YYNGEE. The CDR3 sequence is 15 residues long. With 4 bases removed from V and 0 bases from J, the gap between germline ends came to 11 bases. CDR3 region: CASSPGLSSYNEQFF. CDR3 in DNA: TGTGCCAGCAGCCCCGGACTTAGCTCCTACAATGAGCAGTTCTTC.

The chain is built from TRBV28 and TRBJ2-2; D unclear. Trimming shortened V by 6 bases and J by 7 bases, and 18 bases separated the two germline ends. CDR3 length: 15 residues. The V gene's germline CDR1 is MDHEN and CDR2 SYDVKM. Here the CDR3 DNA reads TGTGCCAGCAGCCGAAGGACCCTAGGCGGCGGGGAGCTGTTTTTT. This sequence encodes CASSRRTLGGGELFF.

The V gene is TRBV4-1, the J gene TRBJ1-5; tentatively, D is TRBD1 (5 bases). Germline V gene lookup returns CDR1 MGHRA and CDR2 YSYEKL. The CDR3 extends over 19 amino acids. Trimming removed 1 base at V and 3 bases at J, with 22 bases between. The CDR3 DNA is TGCGCCAGCAGCCAAGTTGTAGCAGGGCTCGAAAGTATCAATCAGCCCCAGCATTTT. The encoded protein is CASSQVVAGLESINQPQHF.

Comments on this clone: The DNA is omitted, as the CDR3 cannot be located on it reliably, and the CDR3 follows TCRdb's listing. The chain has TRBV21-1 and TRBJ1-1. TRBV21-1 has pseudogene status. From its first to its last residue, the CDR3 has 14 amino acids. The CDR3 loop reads CASSKVAWGTEAFF.

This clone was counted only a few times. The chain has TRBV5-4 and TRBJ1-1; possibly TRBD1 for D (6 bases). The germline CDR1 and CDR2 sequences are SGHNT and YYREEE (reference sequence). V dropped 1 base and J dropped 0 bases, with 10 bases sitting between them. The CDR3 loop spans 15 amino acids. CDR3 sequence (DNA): TGTGCCAGCAGCTTGAATGGGGACATGAACACTGAAGCTTTCTTT. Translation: CASSLNGDMNTEAFF.

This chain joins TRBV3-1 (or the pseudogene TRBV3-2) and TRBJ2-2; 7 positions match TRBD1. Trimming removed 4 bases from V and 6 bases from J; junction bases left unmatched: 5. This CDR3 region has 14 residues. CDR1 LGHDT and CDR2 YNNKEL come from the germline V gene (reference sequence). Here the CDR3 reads CASSLDRVPGELFF. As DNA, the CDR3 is TGTGCCAGCAGCCTAGACAGGGTCCCCGGGGAGCTGTTTTTT.

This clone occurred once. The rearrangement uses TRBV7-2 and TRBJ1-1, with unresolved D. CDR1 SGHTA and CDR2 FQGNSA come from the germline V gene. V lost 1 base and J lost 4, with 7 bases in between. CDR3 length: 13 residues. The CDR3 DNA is TGTGCCAGCAGCTTAGGTATCAGCACTGAAGCTTTCTTT. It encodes CASSLGISTEAFF.

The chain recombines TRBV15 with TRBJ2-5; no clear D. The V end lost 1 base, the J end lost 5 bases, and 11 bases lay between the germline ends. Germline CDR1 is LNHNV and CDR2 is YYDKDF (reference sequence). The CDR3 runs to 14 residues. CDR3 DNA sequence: TGTGCCACCAGCAGAGGTGGGGTGGACGAGACCCAGTACTTC. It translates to CATSRGGVDETQYF.

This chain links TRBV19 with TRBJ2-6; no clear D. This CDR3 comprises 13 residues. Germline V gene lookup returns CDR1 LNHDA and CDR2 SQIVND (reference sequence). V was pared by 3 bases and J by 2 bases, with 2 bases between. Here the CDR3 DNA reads TGTGCCAGTAGTATTACTGGGGCCAACGTCCTGACTTTC. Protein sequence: CASSITGANVLTF.

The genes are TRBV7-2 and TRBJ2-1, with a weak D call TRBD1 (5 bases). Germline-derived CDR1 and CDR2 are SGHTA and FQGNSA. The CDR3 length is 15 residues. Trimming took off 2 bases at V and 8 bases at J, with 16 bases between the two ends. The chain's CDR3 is CASSLMAKKGDEQFF. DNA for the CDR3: TGTGCCAGCAGCTTAATGGCAAAGAAAGGGGATGAGCAGTTCTTC.

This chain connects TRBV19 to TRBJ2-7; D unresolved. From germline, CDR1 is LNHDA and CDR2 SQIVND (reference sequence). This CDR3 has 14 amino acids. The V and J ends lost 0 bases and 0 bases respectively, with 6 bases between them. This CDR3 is CASSIEYRSYEQYF. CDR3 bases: TGTGCCAGTAGTATAGAATACCGCTCCTACGAGCAGTACTTC.

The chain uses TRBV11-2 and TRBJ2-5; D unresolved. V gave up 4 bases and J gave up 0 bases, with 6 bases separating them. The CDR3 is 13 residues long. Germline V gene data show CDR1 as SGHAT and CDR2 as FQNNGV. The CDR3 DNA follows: TGTGCCAGCAGCTCGGCCTACCAAGAGACCCAGTACTTC. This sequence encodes CASSSAYQETQYF.

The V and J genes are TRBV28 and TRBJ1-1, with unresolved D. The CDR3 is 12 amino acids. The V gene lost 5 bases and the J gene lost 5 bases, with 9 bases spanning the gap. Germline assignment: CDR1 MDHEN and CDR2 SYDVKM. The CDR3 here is CASSRSGTEAFF. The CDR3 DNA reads TGTGCCAGCAGTCGTAGTGGGACTGAAGCTTTCTTT. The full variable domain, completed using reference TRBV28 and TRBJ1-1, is DVKVTQSSRYLVKRTGEKVFLECVQDMDHENMFWYRQDPGLGLRLIYFSYDVKMKEKGDIPEGYSVSREKKERFSLILESASTNQTSMYLCASSRSGTEAFFGQGTRLTVV.